This TCR beta chain was sequenced during a study of OX40 agonist ivuxolimab in advanced cancers. Study-level background: Aged roughly 23 to 90 with a mean of approximately 60 years, they were almost 85% male.

Method: immunoSEQ multiplex PCR; TCRdb's copy keeps in-frame clones and lacks some. The sample has almost 90,000 clones; 80% to 90% are singletons. This CDR3 region has 11 residues. Germline V gene lookup returns CDR1 DFQATT and CDR2 SNEGSKA (reference sequence). V lost 5 bases and J lost 5, with 8 bases in between. The study's findings and limits: Both CD4+ and CD8+ T cell populations in blood had undergone clonal expansion by week 6 at 0.1 to 3.0 mg/kg.

On this clone itself: As yet, its antigen is unknown.

The input for sequencing was CD4+ or CD8+ T cells sorted from blood, taken in a trial of the OX40 agonist ivuxolimab. The V gene is TRBV20-1, the J gene TRBJ2-3; D is ambiguous. This receptor was identified in an adult with an advanced solid tumor such as melanoma, head and neck, liver or kidney cancer. The CDR3 sequence: CSAVSGDTQYF. The CDR3 DNA reads TGCAGTGCTGTTTCGGGAGATACGCAGTATTTT.